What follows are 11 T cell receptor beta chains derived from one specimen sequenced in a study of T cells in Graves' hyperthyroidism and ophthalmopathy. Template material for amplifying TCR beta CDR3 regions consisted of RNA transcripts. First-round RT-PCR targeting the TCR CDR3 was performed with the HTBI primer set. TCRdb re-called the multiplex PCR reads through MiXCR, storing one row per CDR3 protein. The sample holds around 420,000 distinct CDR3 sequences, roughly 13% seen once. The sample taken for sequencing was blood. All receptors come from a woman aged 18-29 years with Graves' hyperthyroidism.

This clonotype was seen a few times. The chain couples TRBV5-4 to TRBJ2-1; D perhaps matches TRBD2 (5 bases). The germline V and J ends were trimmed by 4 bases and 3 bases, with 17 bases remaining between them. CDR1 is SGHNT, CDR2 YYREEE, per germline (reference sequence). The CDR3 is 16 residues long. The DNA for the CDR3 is TGTGCCAGCAGCCAAGGTAGCGCTTTTAACTACAATGAGCAGTTCTTC. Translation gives CASSQGSAFNYNEQFF.

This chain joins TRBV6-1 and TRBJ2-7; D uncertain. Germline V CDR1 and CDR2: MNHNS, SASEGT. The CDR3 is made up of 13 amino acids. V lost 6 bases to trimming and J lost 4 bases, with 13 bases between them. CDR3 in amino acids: CASSEESRYEQYF. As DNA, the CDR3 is TGTGCCAGCAGCGAGGAATCAAGATACGAGCAGTACTTC.

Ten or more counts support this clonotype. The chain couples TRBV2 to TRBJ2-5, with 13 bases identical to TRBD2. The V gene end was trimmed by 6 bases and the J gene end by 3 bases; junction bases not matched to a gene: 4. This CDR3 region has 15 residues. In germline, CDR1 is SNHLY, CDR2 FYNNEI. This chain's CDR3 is CASRATSGRKETQYF. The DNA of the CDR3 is TGTGCCAGCAGGGCGACTAGCGGGAGGAAAGAGACCCAGTACTTC. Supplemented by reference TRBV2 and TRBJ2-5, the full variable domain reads EPEVTQTPSHQVTQMGQEVILRCVPISNHLYFYWYRQILGQKVEFLVSFYNNEISEKSEIFDDQFSVERPDGSNFTLKIRSTKLEDSAMYFCASRATSGRKETQYFGPGTRLLVL.

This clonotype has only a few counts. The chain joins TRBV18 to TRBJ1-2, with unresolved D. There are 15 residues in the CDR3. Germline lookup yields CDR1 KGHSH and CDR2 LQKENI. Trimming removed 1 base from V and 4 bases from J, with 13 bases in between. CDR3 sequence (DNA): TGTGCCAGCTCACCACAGGGCCTCCCTACCTATGGCTACACCTTC. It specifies CASSPQGLPTYGYTF.

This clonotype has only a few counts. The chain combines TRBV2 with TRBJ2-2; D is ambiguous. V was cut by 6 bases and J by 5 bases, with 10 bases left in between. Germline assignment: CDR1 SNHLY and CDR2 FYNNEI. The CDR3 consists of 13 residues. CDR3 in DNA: TGTGCCAGCAGGGCCGGGTTTACCGGGGAGCTGTTTTTT. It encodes CASRAGFTGELFF.

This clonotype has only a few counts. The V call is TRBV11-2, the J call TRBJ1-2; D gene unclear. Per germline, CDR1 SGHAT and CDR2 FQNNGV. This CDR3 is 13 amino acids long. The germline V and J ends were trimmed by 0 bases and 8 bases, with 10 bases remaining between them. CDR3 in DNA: TGTGCCAGCAGCTTAGAGGGCCCGGGGGGCTACACCTTC. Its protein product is CASSLEGPGGYTF. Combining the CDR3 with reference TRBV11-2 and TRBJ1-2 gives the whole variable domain EAGVAQSPRYKIIEKRQSVAFWCNPISGHATLYWYQQILGQGPKLLIQFQNNGVVDDSQLPKDRFSAERLKGVDSTLKIQPAKLEDSAVYLCASSLEGPGGYTFGSGTRLTVV.

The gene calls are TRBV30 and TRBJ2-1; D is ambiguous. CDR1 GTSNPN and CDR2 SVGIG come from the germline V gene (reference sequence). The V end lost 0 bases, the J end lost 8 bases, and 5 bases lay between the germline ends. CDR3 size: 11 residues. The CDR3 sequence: CAWSVIDEQFF. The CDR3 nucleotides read TGTGCCTGGAGTGTAATCGATGAGCAGTTCTTC.

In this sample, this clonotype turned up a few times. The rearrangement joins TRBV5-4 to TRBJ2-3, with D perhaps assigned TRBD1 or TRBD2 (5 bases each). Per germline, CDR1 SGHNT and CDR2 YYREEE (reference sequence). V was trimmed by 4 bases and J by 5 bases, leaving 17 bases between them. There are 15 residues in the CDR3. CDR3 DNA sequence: TGTGCCAGCAGCCCTCGGGGCCAGAGCCTAGATACGCAGTATTTT. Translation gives CASSPRGQSLDTQYF.

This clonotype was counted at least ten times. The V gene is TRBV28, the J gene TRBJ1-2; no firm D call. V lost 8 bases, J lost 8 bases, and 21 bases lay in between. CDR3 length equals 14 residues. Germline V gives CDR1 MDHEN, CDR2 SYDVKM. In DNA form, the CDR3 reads TGTGCCAGCGTTCTGCGGCCCGGATCGCGAGGCTACACCTTC. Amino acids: CASVLRPGSRGYTF.

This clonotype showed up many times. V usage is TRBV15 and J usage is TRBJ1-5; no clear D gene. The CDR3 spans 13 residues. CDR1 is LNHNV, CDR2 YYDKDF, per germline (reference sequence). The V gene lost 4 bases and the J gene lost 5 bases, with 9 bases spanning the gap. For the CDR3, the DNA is TGTGCCACCAGCAAGGACGGCCATCAGCCCCAGCATTTT. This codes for CATSKDGHQPQHF.

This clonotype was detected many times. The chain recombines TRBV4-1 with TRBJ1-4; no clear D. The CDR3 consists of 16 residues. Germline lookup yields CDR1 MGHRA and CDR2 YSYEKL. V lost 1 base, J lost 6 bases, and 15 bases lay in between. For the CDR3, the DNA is TGCGCCAGCAGCCAAGTCAATATGGTGGCGTATGAAAAACTGTTTTTT. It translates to CASSQVNMVAYEKLFF.